This T cell receptor beta chain was recovered during a study of response to subunit inactivated influenza vaccine. General study results and limits: Each seasonal influenza vaccination, the authors suggested, recruits few new T cells.

A remark on this clonotype: The antigen is unknown.

TCRdb re-analysed the RT-PCR reads in MiXCR, keeping a single row per CDR3 protein. The sample contains some 500,000 distinct CDR3 sequences, roughly 27% of which appear only once. Germline CDR1 is DFQATT and CDR2 is SNEGSKA (reference sequence). Deletions cut 6 bases from V and 8 bases from J, with 20 bases between. The CDR3 runs 14 residues. The sequences come from CD4+ T cells sorted from PBMCs, collected more than 4 days after vaccination. The chain has TRBV20-1 and TRBJ2-1; maybe TRBD1 (7 bases). This sequence was found in a man between 50 and 59 years old who received an inactivated influenza vaccine. Here the CDR3 DNA reads TGCAGTGCCGCAGGGGGGCCCTATTTAGATGAGCAGTTCTTC. This translates into CSAAGGPYLDEQFF.